The rows below give T cell receptor beta chains drawn from one sample of a study of shared clonotypes between healthy human individuals. TCRdb keeps only in-frame clones here, not all; method: immunoSEQ multiplex PCR. Here the sample spans a few million clones, about 92% being singletons. Specimen: naive CD4+ T cells from PBMCs. These TCRs come from a man between 18 and 29 years old in good health. Some clones in this sample may be carry-over from other donors' samples. The CDR3 runs from the conserved cysteine through the conserved F or W. Fields, in order: CDR3 DNA, CDR3 protein, D gene, V gene, clone size, J gene. A D gene is named only where the DNA matches it firmly. Only some rows state a clone size, as once, few, many or a class for expanded clones.

TGCGCCAGCAGCTCTCAGGGTGGGACTGAAGCTTTCTTT	CASSSQGGTEAFF	NA	TRBV5-1	NA	TRBJ1-1
TGTGCCAGCTCACCCGGACAGAGTCACGCAACTAATGAAAAACTGTTTTTT	CASSPGQSHATNEKLFF	NA	TRBV18	NA	TRBJ1-4
TGTGCCAGCAGTTTGGGGCAGGGCCGGGCTTTCTTT	CASSLGQGRAFF	NA	TRBV28	NA	TRBJ1-1
TGTGCCAGCAGCGTAGGACAGGGGTCAGGAGAGACCCAGTACTTC	CASSVGQGSGETQYF	TRBD1	TRBV7-9	NA	TRBJ2-5
TGTGCCATCAGTGACGGCAGATCCCAAGAGACCCAGTACTTC	CAISDGRSQETQYF	NA	TRBV10-3	NA	TRBJ2-5
TGTGCCAGCAGCTTGATGGGGGCGGGGTTTAGCACAGATACGCAGTATTTT	CASSLMGAGFSTDTQYF	NA	TRBV5-6	NA	TRBJ2-3
TGTGCCAGCAGTGCCACACAGGGGGCTTACACTGAAGCTTTCTTT	CASSATQGAYTEAFF	TRBD1	TRBV25-1	NA	TRBJ1-1
TGTGCCAGCTCGGGCGGTACCGGGGAGCTGTTTTTT	CASSGGTGELFF	NA	TRBV2	NA	TRBJ2-2
TGTGCCAGTAGTATAGATGGGGGGAAGAAGACCCAGTACTTC	CASSIDGGKKTQYF	NA	TRBV19	NA	TRBJ2-5
TGTGCCATCAGCCAGTTTACAGGGGACACTGAAGCTTTCTTT	CAISQFTGDTEAFF	TRBD1	TRBV10-3	NA	TRBJ1-1
TGCGCCAGTCAGACAGGGGGCCCTTTGGGTGAGCAGTTCTTC	CASQTGGPLGEQFF	TRBD1	TRBV5-1	NA	TRBJ2-1
TGTGCCAGCAGCTTAAATAGCCAGGGGGCCCACGAGCAGTACTTC	CASSLNSQGAHEQYF	TRBD1	TRBV7-6	NA	TRBJ2-7
TGTGCCAGTAGTCAGCGTCTCGAAGAGACCCAGTACTTC	CASSQRLEETQYF	NA	TRBV19	NA	TRBJ2-5
TGTGCCAGCAAGGGTGGTGGTTCACCCCTCCACTTT	CASKGGGSPLHF	NA	TRBV28	NA	TRBJ1-6
TGCGCCAGCAGCTTGGGGCAGTTCTATGGCTACACCTTC	CASSLGQFYGYTF	NA	TRBV5-1	NA	TRBJ1-2
TGTGCCAGCAGCTTGGGACTCCAAGAGACCCAGTACTTC	CASSLGLQETQYF	NA	TRBV11-2	NA	TRBJ2-5
TGTGCCAGCAGCCCGGGACAGGACGAGCAGTACTTC	CASSPGQDEQYF	TRBD1	TRBV5-4	NA	TRBJ2-7
TGTGCCAGCAGTTTGCCAACAGGGTCCAATCAGCCCCAGCATTTT	CASSLPTGSNQPQHF	NA	TRBV28	NA	TRBJ1-5
TGTGCCAGCAGCTCGACAGCGGAGGGAAGCACAGATACGCAGTATTTT	CASSSTAEGSTDTQYF	NA	TRBV5-5	once	TRBJ2-3
TGCGCCAGCAGTTCGGGACAGGGGGCTCGGTACGAGCAGTACTTC	CASSSGQGARYEQYF	TRBD1	TRBV5-1	NA	TRBJ2-7
TGTGCCAGCAGCTCCTACGGTAAGGACAGGAACGGATGCTACACCTTC	CASSSYGKDRNGCYTF	TRBD1	TRBV7-9	few	TRBJ1-2
TGCGCCAGCAGCGACGGACAGGGGATTAATGAAAAACTGTTTTTT	CASSDGQGINEKLFF	TRBD1	TRBV5-1	NA	TRBJ1-4
TGTGCCAGCAGTGAACGCGGCAGGGGTGGTACTGAAGCTTTCTTT	CASSERGRGGTEAFF	NA	TRBV25-1	NA	TRBJ1-1
TGTGCCAGCAGCCCCCGGGTTAACGGGTGGGCCCCCAATGAGCAGTTCTTC	CASSPRVNGWAPNEQFF	NA	TRBV7-8	NA	TRBJ2-1
TGTGCCAGCAGCTTGTCCTACAATGAGCAGTTCTTC	CASSLSYNEQFF	NA	TRBV5-8	NA	TRBJ2-1
TGTGCCAGCACCCTACCCCAGGGGCTAGATACGCAGTATTTT	CASTLPQGLDTQYF	NA	TRBV5-5	NA	TRBJ2-3
TGTGCCAGCAGCTGGGGACTAGCGGGATACAATGAGCAGTTCTTC	CASSWGLAGYNEQFF	TRBD2	TRBV7-3	NA	TRBJ2-1
TGTGCCATCAGTGAGTCTGGAAGCGAGCAGTACTTC	CAISESGSEQYF	NA	TRBV10-3	NA	TRBJ2-7
TGTGCCATCAGGCACACCGCAATTAACAACACTGAAGCTTTCTTT	CAIRHTAINNTEAFF	NA	TRBV10-3	NA	TRBJ1-1
TGTGCCAGCAGTTTAGGAGGGGGAGCCAGGCCTGAAGCTTTCTTT	CASSLGGGARPEAFF	NA	TRBV28	NA	TRBJ1-1
TGCGCCAGCAGCGCAAGAGGGTACGAGCAGTACTTC	CASSARGYEQYF	NA	TRBV5-1	NA	TRBJ2-7
TGTGCCTGGACCAGTACAGGGGCGGACACTGAAGCTTTCTTT	CAWTSTGADTEAFF	TRBD1	TRBV30	NA	TRBJ1-1
TGTGCCAGCAGCAAAGGAGGCACAGATACGCAGTATTTT	CASSKGGTDTQYF	NA	TRBV11-2	NA	TRBJ2-3
TGCGCCAGCAGCTTGGCCCTTGGAGCGGGAGGGCCGGATGAGCAGTTCTTC	CASSLALGAGGPDEQFF	TRBD2	TRBV5-1	NA	TRBJ2-1
TGTGCCAGCAGTCAAGAATACGAGCAGTACTTC	CASSQEYEQYF	NA	TRBV6-5	NA	TRBJ2-7
TGTGCCAGCAGCTTAGGGACAGGGAGGACCGGGGAGCTGTTTTTT	CASSLGTGRTGELFF	TRBD1	TRBV7-9	NA	TRBJ2-2
TGTGCCAGCAGCAGGGGACGGTCGAGCTCTGGGGCCAACGTCCTGACTTTC	CASSRGRSSSGANVLTF	NA	TRBV7-9	NA	TRBJ2-6
TGTGCCAGCAGTGAACTGACGGAAAGACTCCAAGAGACCCAGTACTTC	CASSELTERLQETQYF	NA	TRBV6-1	NA	TRBJ2-5
TGTGCCAGCAGTGCGACAGGGCAAACTCAAGCTTTCTTT	CASSATGQTQAFF	TRBD1	TRBV6-1	NA	TRBJ1-1
TGTGCCAGCAGCGTAGCGCCTAGCGGTGCCTACGAGCAGTACTTC	CASSVAPSGAYEQYF	TRBD2	TRBV9	NA	TRBJ2-7
TGCGCCAGCAGCCGAGACTCGGGACCCCTCTACGAGCAGTACTTC	CASSRDSGPLYEQYF	NA	TRBV4-1	NA	TRBJ2-7
TGTGCCAGCAGTGGGGACAGACTAATGAACACTGAAGCTTTCTTT	CASSGDRLMNTEAFF	TRBD1	TRBV27	NA	TRBJ1-1
TGTGCCAGCAGCCCAATGAGTCCGGGACAGGACCGAAATCAGCCCCAGCATTTT	CASSPMSPGQDRNQPQHF	TRBD1	TRBV27	NA	TRBJ1-5
TGTGCCAGCAGTATGGGGCAGACGCCCTACAATGAGCAGTTCTTC	CASSMGQTPYNEQFF	NA	TRBV28	once	TRBJ2-1
TGCGCCAGCAGCTTGGCTCTGCCTTACACAGATACGCAGTATTTT	CASSLALPYTDTQYF	NA	TRBV5-1	NA	TRBJ2-3
TGTGCCAGCAGCTTATTAAGGGCATACTATAATGAGCAGTTCTTC	CASSLLRAYYNEQFF	NA	TRBV7-9	NA	TRBJ2-1
TGCAGCGTTGAAAAGCTAGCGGGAGCTGAGCAGTTCTTC	CSVEKLAGAEQFF	TRBD2	TRBV29-1	NA	TRBJ2-1
TGTGCCAGCAGTATGGCCCCGGGGGGCGGCTACACCTTC	CASSMAPGGGYTF	NA	TRBV6-1	NA	TRBJ1-2
TGTGCCAGCAGCCAGGGACCCTACGAGCAGTACTTC	CASSQGPYEQYF	NA	TRBV4-2	NA	TRBJ2-7
TGTGCCAGCAGCGACGGGATGGGACAGGGAACAATCTACGAGCAGTACTTC	CASSDGMGQGTIYEQYF	TRBD1	TRBV4-2	NA	TRBJ2-7